Presented here are 10 T cell receptor beta chains from one specimen sequenced in a study of T cell repertoires in cytomegalovirus infection. TCRdb re-called the reads with MiXCR, one entry per CDR3 protein. The sample yields around 110,000 distinct CDR3 sequences, 9.5% to 13% seen once. The antigens of these receptors remain unknown. Sequencing was carried out using PBMCs, sequenced either directly or after in vitro stimulation (not recorded which). These receptors all come from a human donor in good health (CMV status not recorded). Some clones in this sample may be carry-over from other donors' samples.

In this sample, this clonotype turned up a few times. This sequence joins TRBV30 and TRBJ1-2, with a possible D match to TRBD1 (6 bases). The V gene lost 0 bases and the J gene lost 7 bases, with 9 bases spanning the gap. CDR1 is GTSNPN and CDR2 is SVGIG in the germline V gene (reference sequence). This CDR3 comprises 12 residues. Written as DNA, the CDR3 is TGTGCCTGGAGTGTGGGACAAGCTGGCTACACCTTC. Encoded protein: CAWSVGQAGYTF. Based on the CDR3 plus reference TRBV30 and TRBJ1-2, the full variable domain is SQTIHQWPATLVQPVGSPLSLECTVEGTSNPNLYWYRQAAGRGLQLLFYSVGIGQISSEVPQNLSASRPQDRQFILSSKKLLLSDSGFYLCAWSVGQAGYTFGSGTRLTVV.

The chain uses TRBV20-1 and TRBJ2-1; TRBD1 agrees at 8 bases. Germline values: CDR1 DFQATT, CDR2 SNEGSKA (reference sequence). This CDR3 region has 13 residues. V lost 5 bases, J lost 6 bases, and 6 bases stayed unmatched. CDR3 loop: CSALTGVPNEQFF. The CDR3 coding sequence is TGCAGTGCTTTGACAGGGGTCCCCAATGAGCAGTTCTTC.

This clonotype was found many times. This chain uses TRBV5-8 with TRBJ1-1; 8 bases align to TRBD1. CDR3 length equals 11 residues. CDR1 and CDR2 (germline): SGHTS, YDEGEE. The V segment lost 5 bases and the J segment 11 bases; nucleotides outside the gene matches: 5. In nucleotides, the CDR3 is TGTGCCAGCAGGTTACAGGGGGGGGCTTTCTTT. Encoded protein: CASRLQGGAFF.

This clonotype was observed at least ten times. The V call is TRBV7-6, the J call TRBJ1-5; 9 bases are a match to TRBD1. J gave up 6 bases and V 0 bases, and 12 bases lay outside the gene matches. The CDR3 length is 18 residues. In germline, CDR1 is SGHVS, CDR2 FNYEAQ. Written as DNA, the CDR3 is TGTGCCAGCAGCTTAGCCCTCGCCGGGACAGGGCAGGTTCAGCCCCAGCATTTT. Protein: CASSLALAGTGQVQPQHF.

The V and J genes are TRBV19 and TRBJ1-3, with D unresolved. CDR1 is LNHDA and CDR2 is SQIVND in the germline V gene (reference sequence). This CDR3 has 15 residues. Deletions cut 6 bases from V and 0 bases from J, with 12 bases between. The CDR3 is CASSPIGSSGNTIYF. The DNA for the CDR3 is TGTGCCAGTAGCCCCATCGGGAGCTCTGGAAACACCATATATTTT.

The gene calls are TRBV3-1 and TRBJ1-5, with D hard to call. This CDR3 spans 13 amino acids. The V gene's germline CDR1 is LGHDT and CDR2 YNNKEL (reference sequence). Deletions cut 1 base from V and 5 bases from J, with 6 bases between. DNA of the CDR3: TGTGCCAGCAGCCAAGGTATGGATCAGCCCCAGCATTTT. Its protein is CASSQGMDQPQHF.

This clonotype was picked up many times. The rearrangement joins TRBV7-2 to TRBJ2-7; D is unclear. V was cut by 1 base and J by 10 bases, with 20 bases left in between. The V gene's germline CDR1 is SGHTA and CDR2 FQGNSA. CDR3 length: 15 residues. DNA of the CDR3: TGTGCCAGCAGCTTAGGTAGCACAGCCCTAAATCGTCAGTACTTC. The encoded protein is CASSLGSTALNRQYF.

This chain links TRBV20-1 with TRBJ2-1; maybe TRBD1 (5 bases). V was pared by 6 bases and J by 5 bases, with 17 bases between. Per the germline V gene, CDR1 is DFQATT and CDR2 is SNEGSKA (reference sequence). The CDR3 totals 14 residues. CDR3 in DNA: TGCAGTGCCGAGTGGGGCCCAAGGGACAATGAGCAGTTCTTC. Protein: CSAEWGPRDNEQFF.

This clonotype came up a few times. The rearrangement joins TRBV20-1 to TRBJ1-1, with no clear D. Germline CDR1 DFQATT, CDR2 SNEGSKA (reference sequence). Trimming removed 1 base at V and 0 bases at J, with 9 bases between. The CDR3 is 14 residues long. CDR3 in amino acids: CSARGRILNTEAFF. The CDR3 coding sequence is TGCAGTGCTAGAGGTCGCATATTGAACACTGAAGCTTTCTTT.

This rearrangement joins TRBV12-3 or TRBV12-4 to TRBJ1-1; D gene uncertain. The CDR3 consists of 14 residues. Trimming stripped 7 bases from V and 6 bases from J, with 18 bases between. CDR3 DNA: TGTGCCAGCATGTCACTACCCCCGACCGCTGAAGCTTTCTTT. It encodes CASMSLPPTAEAFF.